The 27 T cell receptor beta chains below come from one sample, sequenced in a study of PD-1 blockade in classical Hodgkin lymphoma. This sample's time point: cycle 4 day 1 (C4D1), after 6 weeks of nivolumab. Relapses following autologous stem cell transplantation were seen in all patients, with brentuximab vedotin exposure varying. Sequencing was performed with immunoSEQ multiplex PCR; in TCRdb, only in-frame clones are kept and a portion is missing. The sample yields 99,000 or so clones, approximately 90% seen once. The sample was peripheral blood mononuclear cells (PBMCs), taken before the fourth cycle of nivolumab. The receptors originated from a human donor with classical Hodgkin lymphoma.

CDR3 in amino acids: CASSPGSNTEAFF. The CDR3 DNA follows: TGTGCCAGCTCACCAGGGTCGAACACTGAAGCTTTCTTT. This rearrangement joins TRBV18 to TRBJ1-1; D gene uncertain. Trimming removed 2 bases from V and 1 base from J, with 5 bases in between. CDR3 length: 13 residues. CDR1 and CDR2 (germline): KGHSH, LQKENI.

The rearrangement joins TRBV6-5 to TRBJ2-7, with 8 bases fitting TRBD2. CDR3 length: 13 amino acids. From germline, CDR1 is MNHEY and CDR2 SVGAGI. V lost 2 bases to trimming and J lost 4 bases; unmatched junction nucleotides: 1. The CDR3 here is CASSYREGYEQYF. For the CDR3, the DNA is TGTGCCAGCAGTTACCGGGAGGGTTACGAGCAGTACTTC.

The CDR3 nucleotides read TGTGCCAGCAGTCAGGGGAATAGCAATCAGCCCCAGCATTTT. Translation gives CASSQGNSNQPQHF. This chain joins TRBV6-1 and TRBJ1-5; perhaps TRBD1 as D (6 bases). V lost 5 bases, J lost 0 bases, and 8 bases lay in between. The CDR3 loop spans 14 amino acids. Germline V gives CDR1 MNHNS, CDR2 SASEGT.

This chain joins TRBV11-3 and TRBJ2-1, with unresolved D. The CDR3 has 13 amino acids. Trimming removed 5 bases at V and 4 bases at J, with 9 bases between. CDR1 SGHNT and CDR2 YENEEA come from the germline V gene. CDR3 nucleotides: TGTGCCAGCAGCACTGGACGTTACAATGAGCAGTTCTTC. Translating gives CASSTGRYNEQFF.

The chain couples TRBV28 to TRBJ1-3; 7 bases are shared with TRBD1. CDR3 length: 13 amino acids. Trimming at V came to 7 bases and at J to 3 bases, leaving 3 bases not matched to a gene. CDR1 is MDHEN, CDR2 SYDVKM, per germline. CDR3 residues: CASKGASGNTIYF. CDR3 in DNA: TGTGCCAGCAAGGGGGCGAGTGGAAACACCATATATTTT. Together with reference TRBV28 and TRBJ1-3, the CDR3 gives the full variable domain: DVKVTQSSRYLVKRTGEKVFLECVQDMDHENMFWYRQDPGLGLRLIYFSYDVKMKEKGDIPEGYSVSREKKERFSLILESASTNQTSMYLCASKGASGNTIYFGEGSWLTVV.

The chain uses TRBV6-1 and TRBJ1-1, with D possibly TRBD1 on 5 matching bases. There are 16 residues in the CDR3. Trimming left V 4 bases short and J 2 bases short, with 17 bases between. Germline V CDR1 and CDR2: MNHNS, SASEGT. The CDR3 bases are TGTGCCAGCAGTGGACATCCCGGGACCTTCAACACTGAAGCTTTCTTT. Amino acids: CASSGHPGTFNTEAFF.

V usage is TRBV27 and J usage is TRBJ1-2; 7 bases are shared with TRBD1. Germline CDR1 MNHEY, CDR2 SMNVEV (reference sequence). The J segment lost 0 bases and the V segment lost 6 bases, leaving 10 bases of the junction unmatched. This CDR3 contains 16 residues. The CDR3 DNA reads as TGTGCCAGCAGGTTGACAGGGTTGAAGACTAACTATGGCTACACCTTC. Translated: CASRLTGLKTNYGYTF.

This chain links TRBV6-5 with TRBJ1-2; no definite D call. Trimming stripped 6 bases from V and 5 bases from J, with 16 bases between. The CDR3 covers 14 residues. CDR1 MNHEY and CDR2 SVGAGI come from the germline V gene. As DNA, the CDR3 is TGTGCCAGCAGATCCTTTAGGAGGATTTATGGCTACACCTTC. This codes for CASRSFRRIYGYTF.

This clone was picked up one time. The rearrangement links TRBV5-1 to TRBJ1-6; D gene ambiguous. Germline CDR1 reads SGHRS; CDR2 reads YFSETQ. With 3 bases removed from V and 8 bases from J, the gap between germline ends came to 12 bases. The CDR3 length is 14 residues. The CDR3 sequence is CASSYPGADSPLHF. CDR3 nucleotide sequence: TGCGCCAGCAGCTATCCCGGAGCGGATTCACCCCTCCACTTT.

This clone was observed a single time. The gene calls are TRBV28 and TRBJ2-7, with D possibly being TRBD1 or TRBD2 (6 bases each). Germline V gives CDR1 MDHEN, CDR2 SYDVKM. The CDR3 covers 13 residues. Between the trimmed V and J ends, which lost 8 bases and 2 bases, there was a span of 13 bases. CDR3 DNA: TGTGCCAGCCGGAGGGGGGAGGCCTACGAGCAGTACTTC. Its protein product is CASRRGEAYEQYF.

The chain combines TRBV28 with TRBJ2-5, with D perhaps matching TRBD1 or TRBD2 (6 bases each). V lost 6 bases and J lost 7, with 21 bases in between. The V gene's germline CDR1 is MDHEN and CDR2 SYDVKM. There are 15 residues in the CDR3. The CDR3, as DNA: TGTGCCAGCAGGGCTGGGGGGCGGGCGGTCTGGACCCAGTACTTC. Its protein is CASRAGGRAVWTQYF.

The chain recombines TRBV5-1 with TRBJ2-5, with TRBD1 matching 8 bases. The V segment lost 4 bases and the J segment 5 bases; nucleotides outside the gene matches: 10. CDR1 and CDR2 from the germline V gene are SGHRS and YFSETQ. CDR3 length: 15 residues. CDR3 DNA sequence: TGCGCCAGCAGCAAGACAGGGGATGAAGTCGAGACCCAGTACTTC. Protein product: CASSKTGDEVETQYF.

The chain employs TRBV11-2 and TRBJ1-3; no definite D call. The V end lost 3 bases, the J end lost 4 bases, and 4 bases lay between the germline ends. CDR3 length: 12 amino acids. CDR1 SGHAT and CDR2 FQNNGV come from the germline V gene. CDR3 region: CASSFKGNTIYF. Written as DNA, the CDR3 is TGTGCCAGCAGCTTCAAAGGAAACACCATATATTTT.

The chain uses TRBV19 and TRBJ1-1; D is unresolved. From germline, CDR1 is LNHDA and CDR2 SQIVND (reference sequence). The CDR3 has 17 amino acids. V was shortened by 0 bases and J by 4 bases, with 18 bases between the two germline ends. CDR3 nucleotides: TGTGCCAGTAGTATAGATATATGGGAGGGAAAGGCCACTGAAGCTTTCTTT. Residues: CASSIDIWEGKATEAFF.

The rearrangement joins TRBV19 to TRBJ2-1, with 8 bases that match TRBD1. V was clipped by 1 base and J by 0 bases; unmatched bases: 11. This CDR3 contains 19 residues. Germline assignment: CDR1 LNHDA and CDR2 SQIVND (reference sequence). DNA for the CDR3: TGTGCCAGTAGTATAGGAATGGGGACAGGCCCCCGCTCCTACAATGAGCAGTTCTTC. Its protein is CASSIGMGTGPRSYNEQFF.

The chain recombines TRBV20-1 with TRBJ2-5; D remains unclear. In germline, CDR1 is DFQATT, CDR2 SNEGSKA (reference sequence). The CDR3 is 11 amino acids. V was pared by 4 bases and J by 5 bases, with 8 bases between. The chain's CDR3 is CSAKRVETQYF. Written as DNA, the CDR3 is TGCAGTGCTAAAAGGGTGGAGACCCAGTACTTC.

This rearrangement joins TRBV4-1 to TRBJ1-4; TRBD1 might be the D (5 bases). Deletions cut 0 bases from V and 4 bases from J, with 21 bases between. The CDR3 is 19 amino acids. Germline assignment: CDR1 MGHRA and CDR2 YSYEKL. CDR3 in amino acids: CASSQDSKVGGGSNEKLFF. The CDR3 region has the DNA TGCGCCAGCAGCCAAGATTCCAAGGTCGGTGGGGGTAGTAATGAAAAACTGTTTTTT.

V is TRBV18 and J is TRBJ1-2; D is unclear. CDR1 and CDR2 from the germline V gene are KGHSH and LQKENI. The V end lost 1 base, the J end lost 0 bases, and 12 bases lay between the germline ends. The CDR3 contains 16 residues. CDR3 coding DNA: TGTGCCAGCTCACCACAGCTGACAAATACTAACTATGGCTACACCTTC. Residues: CASSPQLTNTNYGYTF.

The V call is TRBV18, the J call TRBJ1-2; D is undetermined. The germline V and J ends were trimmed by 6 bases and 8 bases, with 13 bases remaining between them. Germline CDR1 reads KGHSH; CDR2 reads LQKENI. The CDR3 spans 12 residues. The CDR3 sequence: CASSEPPGGYTF. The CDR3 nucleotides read TGTGCCAGCTCGGAGCCGCCCGGGGGCTACACCTTC.

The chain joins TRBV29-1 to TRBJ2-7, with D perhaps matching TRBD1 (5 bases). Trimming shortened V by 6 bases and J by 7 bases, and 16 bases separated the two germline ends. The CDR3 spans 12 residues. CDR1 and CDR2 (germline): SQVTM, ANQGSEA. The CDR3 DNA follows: TGCAGCGTCAGTCACCTGAACAGGGAGCAGTACTTC. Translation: CSVSHLNREQYF.

The CDR3 loop is CASSEAGFDNQPQHF. The CDR3, as DNA: TGTGCCAGCAGTGAAGCAGGGTTTGACAATCAGCCCCAGCATTTT. This chain uses TRBV2 with TRBJ1-5; no firm D call. The germline gives CDR1 SNHLY, CDR2 FYNNEI. V was shortened by 0 bases and J by 3 bases, with 9 bases between the two germline ends. The length of the CDR3 is 15 residues.

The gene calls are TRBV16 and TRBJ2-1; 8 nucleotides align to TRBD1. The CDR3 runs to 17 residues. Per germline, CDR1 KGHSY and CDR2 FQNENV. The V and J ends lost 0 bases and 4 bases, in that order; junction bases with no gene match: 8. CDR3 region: CASSQSRTGTEYNEQFF. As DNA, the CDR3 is TGTGCCAGCAGCCAATCGAGGACAGGGACTGAATACAATGAGCAGTTCTTC.

CDR3 in amino acids: CASSPTSASSYEQYF. The DNA for the CDR3 is TGCGCCAGCAGCCCAACTAGCGCATCCTCCTACGAGCAGTACTTC. The J gene is TRBJ2-7, the V gene TRBV4-3; TRBD2 aligns across 7 bases. The CDR3 covers 15 residues. J gave up 0 bases and V 4 bases, and 6 bases lay outside the gene matches. Germline CDR1 is LGHNA and CDR2 is YSLEER.

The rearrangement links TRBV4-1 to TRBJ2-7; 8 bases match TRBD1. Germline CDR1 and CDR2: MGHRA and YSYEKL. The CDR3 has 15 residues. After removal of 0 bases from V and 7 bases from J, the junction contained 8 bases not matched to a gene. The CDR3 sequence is CASSQEIRQGAEQYF. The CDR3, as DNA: TGCGCCAGCAGCCAAGAGATCCGGCAGGGGGCAGAGCAGTACTTC.

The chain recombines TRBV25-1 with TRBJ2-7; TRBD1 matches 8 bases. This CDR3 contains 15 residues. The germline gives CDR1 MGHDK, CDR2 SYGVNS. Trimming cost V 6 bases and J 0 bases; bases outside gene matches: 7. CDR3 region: CASSNNRGYSYEQYF. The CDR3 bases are TGTGCCAGCAGCAACAACAGGGGGTACTCCTACGAGCAGTACTTC.

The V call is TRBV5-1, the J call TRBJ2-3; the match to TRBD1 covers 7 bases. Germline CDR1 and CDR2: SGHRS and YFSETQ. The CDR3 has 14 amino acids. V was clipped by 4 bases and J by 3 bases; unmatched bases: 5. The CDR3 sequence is CASSPWTGTDTQYF. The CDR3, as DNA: TGCGCCAGCAGCCCTTGGACAGGTACAGATACGCAGTATTTT.

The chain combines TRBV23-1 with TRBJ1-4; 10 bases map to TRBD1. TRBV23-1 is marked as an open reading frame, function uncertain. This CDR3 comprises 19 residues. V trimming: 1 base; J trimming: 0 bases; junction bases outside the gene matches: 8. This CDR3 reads CASSQFSDRGHATNEKLFF. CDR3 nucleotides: TGCGCCAGCAGTCAATTTTCCGACAGGGGGCATGCAACTAATGAAAAACTGTTTTTT.